This T cell receptor beta chain was identified in a study of T cells after yellow fever vaccination. This clonotype was detected only a few times. Its antigen is not identified. Each CDR3 protein is one row after TCRdb ran MiXCR on the 5' RACE reads. The data contain a few hundred thousand distinct CDR3 sequences, roughly 4.3% of them seen just once; the ten biggest clones take up around 24%. Study conclusions and caveats: Subsequent to the booster, the majority of primary-vaccination clones reappeared (around 97% CD4, 85% to 90% CD8). Some clonotypes were seen in both the CD4 and the CD8 compartments. These made up a small share and likely arose from convergent recombination.

The CDR3 has 14 residues. V is TRBV3-2 and J is TRBJ1-2; the table's D call TRBD1 went unverified against the DNA. TRBV3-2 represents a pseudogene. The specimen was PBMCs, collected 5 days after the yellow fever booster vaccination. This clonotype was sampled from a man aged 18 to 35 who received the YFV17D yellow fever vaccine. CDR3 nucleotide sequence: TGTGCCAGCAGCCCGACAGGGTTCGACTATGGCTACACCTTC. As protein: CASSPTGFDYGYTF.